Shown below are 24 T cell receptor beta chains from a single sample sequenced in a study of T cells in women clearing cervical HPV infection. The method was immunoSEQ multiplex PCR; TCRdb's version includes in-frame clones alone and lacks a portion of them. With about 28,000 clones in the sample, the ten largest clones hold roughly 15%. The sample taken for sequencing was blood buffy coat. The receptors originated from a woman aged 18-69 years with a cervical HPV16 infection that either progressed to CIN3+ or cleared (not recorded which).

To note about this clone: The read terminates 3 residues before the CDR3 end, so the remaining end is supplied by the germline J gene. The gene calls are TRBV20-1 and TRBJ1-2; D is ambiguous. This CDR3 is 15 amino acids long. V was cut by 2 bases and J by 0 bases, with 13 bases left in between. Germline V lookup: CDR1 DFQATT, CDR2 SNEGSKA (reference sequence). Partial CDR3 DNA: TGCAGTGCTAGAACCCCAAACAGAGCTAACTATGGC. Translated: CSARTPNRANYG. The whole CDR3 sequence is CSARTPNRANYGYTF.

Concerning this clone itself: The read finishes 3 residues shy of the CDR3 end, and the germline J gene is used to complete it. This specimen includes other DNA sequences encoding the same CDR3. V is TRBV6-2 or TRBV6-3 and J is TRBJ1-5; 8 bases are a match to TRBD1. Germline V gene data show CDR1 as MNHEY and CDR2 as SVGEGT. The trim removed 2 bases at V and 5 bases at J, leaving 2 bases unmatched. The length of the CDR3 is 14 residues. The DNA read from the CDR3 is TGTGCCAGCAGTTACGTACAGGGGGATCAGCCC. Amino acids: CASSYVQGDQP. The full-length CDR3 reads as CASSYVQGDQPQHF.

Concerning this clone: The read terminates 3 residues before the CDR3 end, so the remaining end is supplied by the germline J gene. V gene TRBV5-1 combines with J gene TRBJ2-2; 9 bases align to TRBD1. From germline, CDR1 is SGHRS and CDR2 YFSETQ. V was clipped by 6 bases and J by 7 bases; unmatched bases: 10. This CDR3 has 15 residues. CDR3 in amino acids: CASTGQGQEVGELFF. The covered CDR3 bases are TGCGCCAGCACCGGACAGGGGCAGGAGGTCGGGGAG. The complete variable domain, with remaining parts taken from reference TRBV5-1 and TRBJ2-2, reads KAGVTQTPRYLIKTRGQQVTLSCSPISGHRSVSWYQQTPGQGLQFLFEYFSETQRNKGNFPGRFSGRQFSNSRSEMNVSTLELGDSALYLCASTGQGQEVGELFFGEGSRLTVL.

Concerning this clone itself: Read coverage stops 3 residues before the CDR3 terminus; the germline J gene supplies the remainder. The rearrangement joins TRBV19 to TRBJ1-2; D remains unclear. Germline V lookup: CDR1 LNHDA, CDR2 SQIVND (reference sequence). There are 12 residues in the CDR3. CDR3 DNA, as far as it was read: TGTGCCAGTAGTTACGTCACAGATACC. Translating gives CASSYVTDT. The whole CDR3 sequence is CASSYVTDTYTF.

Comments on this clone: The read terminates 3 residues ahead of where the CDR3 ends, so the germline J gene completes it. The chain uses TRBV11-3 and TRBJ2-1; weak D call: TRBD1 (5 bases). The V end was cut by 8 bases, the J end by 4 bases, with 12 bases between. CDR1 is SGHNT and CDR2 is YENEEA in the germline V gene. The CDR3 loop spans 13 amino acids. CDR3 residues: CASGQGIYNEQFF. Partial CDR3 DNA: TGTGCCAGCGGTCAGGGTATTTACAATGAG.

Points on this clone: The CDR3 is cut off 3 residues early in the read; its end comes from the germline J gene. The chain links TRBV27 to TRBJ2-2; maybe TRBD1 (6 bases). Germline V CDR1 and CDR2: MNHEY, SMNVEV (reference sequence). This CDR3 spans 14 amino acids. CDR3 DNA (partial): TGTGCCAGCAGCTTACAGGGATTTAAGGAAAAG. Its translation: CASSLQGFKEK. The CDR3 in its entirety is CASSLQGFKEKLFF.

A word on this clone: The read ends 3 residues early relative to the CDR3; the germline J gene fills the gap. This sequence joins TRBV6-1 and TRBJ2-7; TRBD1 might be the D (7 bases). Germline loops: CDR1 MNHNS, CDR2 SASEGT. Trimming took off 4 bases at V and 5 bases at J, with 12 bases between the two ends. The CDR3 covers 13 residues. Here the CDR3 reads CASSGSGGNEQYF. CDR3 DNA (partial): TGTGCCAGCAGTGGGTCAGGGGGGAACGAG.

A word on this clone: The sequenced fragment ends 3 residues before the CDR3 boundary, so the rest is inferred from the germline J gene. The gene calls are TRBV2 and TRBJ1-2; 10 bases map to TRBD1. The CDR3 is 13 residues long. Germline loops: CDR1 SNHLY, CDR2 FYNNEI. Trimming cost V 6 bases and J 6 bases; bases outside gene matches: 4. The sequenced CDR3 bases are TGTGCCAGCAGGGTAGGGACAGGGGATGGC. Translated, it gives CASRVGTGDG. The whole CDR3 protein reads CASRVGTGDGYTF. Combining the CDR3 with reference TRBV2 and TRBJ1-2 gives the whole variable domain EPEVTQTPSHQVTQMGQEVILRCVPISNHLYFYWYRQILGQKVEFLVSFYNNEISEKSEIFDDQFSVERPDGSNFTLKIRSTKLEDSAMYFCASRVGTGDGYTFGSGTRLTVV.

As for this clone: The CDR3 goes on 3 residues after the read ends, and that part is filled in from the germline J gene. The chain is built from TRBV6-2 or TRBV6-3 and TRBJ1-1; maybe TRBD1 (5 bases). Germline values: CDR1 MNHEY, CDR2 SVGEGT. This CDR3 has 14 residues. The CDR3 bases that were read are TGTGCCAGCAGTCCCGGTGTCGGCGGCGAGGGG. Its protein is CASSPGVGGEG. The entire CDR3 protein is CASSPGVGGEGAFF.

To note about this clone: Coverage ceases 3 residues before the CDR3 finishes, and the germline J gene fills in the end. The sample contains more than one DNA sequence encoding this CDR3. The chain carries TRBV20-1 and TRBJ1-5, with D possibly being TRBD1 (6 bases). The V end lost 1 base, the J end lost 5 bases, and 9 bases lay between the germline ends. The CDR3 is 13 amino acids. CDR1 DFQATT and CDR2 SNEGSKA come from the germline V gene (reference sequence). The CDR3 region is CSARGAGDQPQHF. CDR3 DNA (partial): TGCAGTGCTAGAGGCGCAGGGGATCAGCCC.

Regarding this clone: The read ends 3 residues early relative to the CDR3; the germline J gene fills the gap. The V gene is TRBV11-2, the J gene TRBJ1-1; D gene ambiguous. Germline V gene data show CDR1 as SGHAT and CDR2 as FQNNGV. Trimming pared 0 bases from V and 3 bases from J, leaving 8 bases between. The length of the CDR3 is 14 residues. The part of the CDR3 DNA that was read is TGTGCCAGCAGCTTAGATCACAGATACACTGAA. This gives the protein CASSLDHRYTE. The full CDR3 reads CASSLDHRYTEAFF.

Of note for this clone: The CDR3 extends 3 residues past the end of the read, so its final part is completed from the germline J gene. This rearrangement joins TRBV6-1 to TRBJ2-7; 7 bases are shared with TRBD2. Germline CDR1 reads MNHNS; CDR2 reads SASEGT. Trimming cost V 3 bases and J 3 bases; bases outside gene matches: 2. The CDR3 spans 13 residues. The DNA read from the CDR3 is TGTGCCAGCAGTGAGGGACTATACTACGAG. Its translation: CASSEGLYYE. In full, the CDR3 reads CASSEGLYYEQYF.

As for this clone: Read data end 3 residues before the CDR3 end; the end is taken from the germline J gene. The gene calls are TRBV6-2 or TRBV6-3 and TRBJ1-2; maybe TRBD1 (6 bases). V was shortened by 3 bases and J by 7 bases, with 12 bases between the two germline ends. CDR3 length: 13 residues. CDR1 and CDR2 (germline): MNHEY, SVGEGT. The CDR3: CASSYPGTTGYTF. CDR3 bases read: TGTGCCAGCAGTTATCCCGGGACAACTGGC.

Comments on this clone: From the germline J gene comes the end of the CDR3, since the read stops 3 residues before it. The chain couples TRBV7-6 to TRBJ2-2, with D perhaps assigned TRBD1 or TRBD2 (5 bases each). The germline V gene encodes CDR1 SGHVS and CDR2 FNYEAQ. The CDR3 is 14 amino acids. V lost 6 bases to trimming and J lost 4 bases, with 12 bases between them. The sequenced part of the CDR3 DNA is TGTGCCAGCAGTCAAGAGAGGGGCACCGGGGAG. This sequence encodes CASSQERGTGE. The whole CDR3 sequence is CASSQERGTGELFF.

As for this clone: The read terminates 3 residues before the CDR3 end, so the remaining end is supplied by the germline J gene. The chain employs TRBV5-1 and TRBJ2-4; 7 bases match TRBD1. This CDR3 region has 14 residues. Germline CDR1 reads SGHRS; CDR2 reads YFSETQ. The sequenced CDR3 bases are TGCGCCAGCAGCCCGGGGACAGCCCAAGAGACT. This sequence encodes CASSPGTAQET. From start to end, the CDR3 is CASSPGTAQETQYF.

With respect to this clone: The read terminates 3 residues before the CDR3 end, so the remaining end is supplied by the germline J gene. V is TRBV12-3 or TRBV12-4 and J is TRBJ2-5; D unclear. V was pared by 1 base and J by 7 bases, with 4 bases between. This CDR3 region has 11 residues. Incomplete CDR3 DNA: TGTGCCAGCAGTTTAGAGGGGACC. It specifies CASSLEGT. The complete CDR3 sequence is CASSLEGTQYF.

Comments on this clone: Read sequence stops 3 residues before the CDR3 end, and the germline J gene provides the missing end. The J gene is TRBJ1-5, the V gene TRBV20-1, with TRBD1 matching over 7 bases. The length of the CDR3 is 18 residues. V lost 0 bases to trimming and J lost 0 bases; unmatched junction nucleotides: 11. Germline lookup yields CDR1 DFQATT and CDR2 SNEGSKA (reference sequence). Incomplete CDR3 DNA: TGCAGTGCTAGAGATAGGGGACAGACAGTTTATAGCAATCAGCCC. Its translation is CSARDRGQTVYSNQP. The full CDR3 protein reads CSARDRGQTVYSNQPQHF.

A remark on this clone: From the germline J gene comes the end of the CDR3, since the read stops 3 residues before it. The rearrangement uses TRBV7-2 and TRBJ2-7; D could derive from TRBD1 or TRBD2 (5 bases each). V dropped 3 bases and J dropped 5 bases, with 17 bases sitting between them. CDR3 length equals 15 residues. Germline V gene lookup returns CDR1 SGHTA and CDR2 FQGNSA. CDR3 protein: CASSLGPLRGDEQYF. Incomplete CDR3 DNA: TGTGCCAGCAGCTTGGGCCCCTTAAGGGGAGACGAG.

A remark on this clone: The CDR3 end falls 3 residues outside the read, so it is completed with the germline J gene. V is TRBV5-4 and J is TRBJ1-2; TRBD1 aligns across 8 bases. CDR1 is SGHNT, CDR2 YYREEE, per germline (reference sequence). This CDR3 is built from 13 residues. The J segment lost 7 bases and the V segment lost 4 bases, leaving 6 bases of the junction unmatched. CDR3 sequence: CASSPDRAGGYTF. The CDR3 DNA, read in part, is TGTGCCAGCAGCCCGGACAGGGCCGGTGGC. Variable domain in full (rest from reference TRBV5-4 and TRBJ1-2): ETGVTQSPTHLIKTRGQQVTLRCSSQSGHNTVSWYQQALGQGPQFIFQYYREEENGRGNFPPRFSGLQFPNYSSELNVNALELDDSALYLCASSPDRAGGYTFGSGTRLTVV.

Comment on this clone: The read terminates 3 residues before the CDR3 end, so the remaining end is supplied by the germline J gene. This chain links TRBV30 with TRBJ1-2, with D uncertain. The germline V gene encodes CDR1 GTSNPN and CDR2 SVGIG (reference sequence). The V end lost 3 bases, the J end lost 4 bases, and 9 bases lay between the germline ends. The CDR3 length is 12 residues. The sequenced part of the CDR3 DNA is TGTGCCTGGAGCTTAGCTAGCTATGGC. This codes for CAWSLASYG. The whole CDR3 reads CAWSLASYGYTF.

On this clone: The CDR3 end is not reached by the read, which stops 3 residues before it; the germline J gene fills it in. The V and J genes are TRBV16 and TRBJ1-6; tentative D call: TRBD1 (5 bases). CDR3 length equals 15 residues. The germline V gene has CDR1 KGHSY and CDR2 FQNENV. V was trimmed by 0 bases and J by 7 bases, leaving 10 bases between them. Incomplete CDR3 DNA: TGTGCCAGCAGCCAATCGCGCGGGGGGAATTCACCC. Its protein is CASSQSRGGNSP. In full, the CDR3 is CASSQSRGGNSPLHF.

To note about this clone: Read coverage stops 3 residues before the CDR3 terminus; the germline J gene supplies the remainder. The chain recombines TRBV6-2 or TRBV6-3 with TRBJ2-2, with D maybe TRBD2 (6 bases). Germline V CDR1 and CDR2: MNHEY, SVGEGT. V shed 11 bases and J shed 1 base, with 14 bases lying between them. The length of the CDR3 is 14 residues. CDR3 in amino acids: CAGKGLMNTGELFF. The CDR3 bases that were read are TGTGCCGGCAAAGGACTAATGAACACCGGGGAG.

A word on this clone: The CDR3 end is not reached by the read, which stops 3 residues before it; the germline J gene fills it in. The V gene is TRBV2, the J gene TRBJ2-7; possibly TRBD2 for D (5 bases). CDR3 length: 13 amino acids. Germline assignment: CDR1 SNHLY and CDR2 FYNNEI. Trimming left V 5 bases short and J 4 bases short, with 12 bases between. This chain's CDR3 is CASSLGLKYEQYF. The sequenced CDR3 bases are TGTGCCAGCAGTTTAGGACTTAAATACGAG.

A note on this clone: The sequenced fragment ends 3 residues before the CDR3 boundary, so the rest is inferred from the germline J gene. V gene TRBV2 combines with J gene TRBJ1-5; D is perhaps TRBD1 (5 bases). This CDR3 is 15 amino acids long. In germline, CDR1 is SNHLY, CDR2 FYNNEI. Trimming shortened V by 1 base and J by 1 base, and 8 bases separated the two germline ends. CDR3 amino acids: CASSEGGASNQPQHF. Partial CDR3 DNA: TGTGCCAGCAGTGAAGGGGGCGCAAGCAATCAGCCC.